This TCR beta chain was retrieved from a study of T cell responses to AZD1222 COVID-19 vaccine. General study results and limits: Spike-specific TCR breadth and depth grew following two AZD1222 doses. Researchers report vaccine-associated CD4 TCRs spanning spike, with dominance at 160-218 and 743-854. Donors were mostly white British, more females; clonal diversity possibly underestimated. Repertoire samples came only from after the peak T cell response.

As regards this clone: No antigen is known for it.

The method was immunoSEQ multiplex PCR; TCRdb's version includes in-frame clones alone and lacks a portion of them. The sample totals about 140,000 clones. The TCR originated in an adult in good health. The specimen was peripheral blood.

CDR3 sequence: CASRGGTSTDTQYF. The DNA for the CDR3 is TGCGCCAGCAGAGGGGGAACAAGCACAGATACGCAGTATTTT. The chain carries TRBV10-2 and TRBJ2-3, with a tentative D call TRBD1 (6 bases). V shed 6 bases and J shed 0 bases, with 10 bases lying between them. The CDR3 spans 14 residues. Germline CDR1 is WSHSY and CDR2 is SAAADI.